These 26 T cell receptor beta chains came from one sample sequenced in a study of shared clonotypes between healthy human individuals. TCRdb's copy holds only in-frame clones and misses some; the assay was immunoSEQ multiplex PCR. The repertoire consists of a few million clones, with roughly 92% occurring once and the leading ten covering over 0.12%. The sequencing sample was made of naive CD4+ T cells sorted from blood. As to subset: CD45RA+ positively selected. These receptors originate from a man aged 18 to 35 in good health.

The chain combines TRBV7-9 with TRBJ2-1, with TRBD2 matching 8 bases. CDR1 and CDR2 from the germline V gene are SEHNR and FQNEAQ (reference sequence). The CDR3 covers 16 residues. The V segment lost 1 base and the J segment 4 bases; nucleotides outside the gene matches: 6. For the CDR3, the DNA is TGTGCCAGCAGCTTAGGGGCGGGGGGCCGATACAATGAGCAGTTCTTC. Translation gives CASSLGAGGRYNEQFF.

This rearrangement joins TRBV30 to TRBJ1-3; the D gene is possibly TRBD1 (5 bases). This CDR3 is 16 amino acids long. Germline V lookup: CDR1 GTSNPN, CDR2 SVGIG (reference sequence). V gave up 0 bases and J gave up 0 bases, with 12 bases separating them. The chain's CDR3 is CAWSVWGGSSGNTIYF. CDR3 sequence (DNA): TGTGCCTGGAGTGTATGGGGCGGGAGCTCTGGAAACACCATATATTTT. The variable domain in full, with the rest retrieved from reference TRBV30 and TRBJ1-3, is SQTIHQWPATLVQPVGSPLSLECTVEGTSNPNLYWYRQAAGRGLQLLFYSVGIGQISSEVPQNLSASRPQDRQFILSSKKLLLSDSGFYLCAWSVWGGSSGNTIYFGEGSWLTVV.

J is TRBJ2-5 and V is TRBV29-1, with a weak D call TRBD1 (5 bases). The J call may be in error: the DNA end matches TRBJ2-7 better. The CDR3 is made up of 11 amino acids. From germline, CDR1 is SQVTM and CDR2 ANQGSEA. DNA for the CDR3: TGCAGCTATAATAGGGGCCTCGAGCAGTACTTC. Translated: CSYNRGLEQYF.

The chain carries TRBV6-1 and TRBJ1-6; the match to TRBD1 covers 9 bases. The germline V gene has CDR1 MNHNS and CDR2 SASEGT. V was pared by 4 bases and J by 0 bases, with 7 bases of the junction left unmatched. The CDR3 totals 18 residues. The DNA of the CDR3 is TGTGCCAGCAGTGCTACCGGGACAGGGAGCTCCTATAATTCACCCCTCCACTTT. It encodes CASSATGTGSSYNSPLHF.

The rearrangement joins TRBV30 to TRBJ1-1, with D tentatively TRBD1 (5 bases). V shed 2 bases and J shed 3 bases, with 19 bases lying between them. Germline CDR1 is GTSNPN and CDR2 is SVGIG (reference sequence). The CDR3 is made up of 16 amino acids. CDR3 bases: TGTGCCTGGAGTACCTGGAGGGGTTGGGCCGACACTGAAGCTTTCTTT. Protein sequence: CAWSTWRGWADTEAFF.

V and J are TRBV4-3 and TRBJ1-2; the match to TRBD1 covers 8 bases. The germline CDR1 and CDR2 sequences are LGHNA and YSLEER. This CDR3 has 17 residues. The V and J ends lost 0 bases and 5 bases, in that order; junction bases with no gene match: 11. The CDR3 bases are TGCGCCAGCAGCCAAGATCTAATCCAGGGGGCTCAGTATGGCTACACCTTC. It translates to CASSQDLIQGAQYGYTF.

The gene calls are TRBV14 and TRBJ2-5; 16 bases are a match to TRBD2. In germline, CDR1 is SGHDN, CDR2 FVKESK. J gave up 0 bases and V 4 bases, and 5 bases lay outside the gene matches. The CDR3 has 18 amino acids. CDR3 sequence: CASSPPGLAGGYQETQYF. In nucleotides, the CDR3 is TGTGCCAGCAGCCCACCGGGACTAGCGGGAGGGTACCAAGAGACCCAGTACTTC.

In DNA form, the CDR3 reads TGTGCCATCAAAGACGGAAATAGCGGAACCGGGGAGCTGTTTTTT. This encodes CAIKDGNSGTGELFF. The V and J genes are TRBV10-3 and TRBJ2-2; D is perhaps TRBD2 (6 bases). Trimming left V 7 bases short and J 5 bases short, with 17 bases between. This CDR3 region has 15 residues. The V gene's germline CDR1 is ENHRY and CDR2 SYGVKD.

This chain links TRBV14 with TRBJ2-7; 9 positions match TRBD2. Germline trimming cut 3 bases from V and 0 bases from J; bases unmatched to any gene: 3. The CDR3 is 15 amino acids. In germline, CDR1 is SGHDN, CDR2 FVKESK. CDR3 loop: CASSQSGRLSYEQYF. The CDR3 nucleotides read TGTGCCAGCAGCCAGAGCGGGAGGCTCTCCTACGAGCAGTACTTC.

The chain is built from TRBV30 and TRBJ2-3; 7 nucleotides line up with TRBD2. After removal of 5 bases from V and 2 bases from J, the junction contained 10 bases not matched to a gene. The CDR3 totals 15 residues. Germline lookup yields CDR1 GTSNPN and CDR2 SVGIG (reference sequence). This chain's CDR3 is CAWEGASGDTDTQYF. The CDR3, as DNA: TGTGCCTGGGAAGGAGCTAGCGGAGACACAGATACGCAGTATTTT.

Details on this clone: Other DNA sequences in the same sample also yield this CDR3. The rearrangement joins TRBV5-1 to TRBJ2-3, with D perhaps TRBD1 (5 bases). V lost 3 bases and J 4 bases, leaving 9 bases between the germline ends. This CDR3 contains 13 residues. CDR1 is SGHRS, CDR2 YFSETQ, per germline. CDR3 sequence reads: CASSSGFSDTQYF. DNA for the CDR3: TGCGCCAGCAGCTCAGGGTTCTCAGATACGCAGTATTTT.

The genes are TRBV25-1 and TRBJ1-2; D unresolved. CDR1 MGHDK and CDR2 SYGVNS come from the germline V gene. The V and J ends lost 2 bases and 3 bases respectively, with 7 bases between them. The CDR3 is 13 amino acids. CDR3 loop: CASSEGLDYGYTF. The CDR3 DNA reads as TGTGCCAGCAGTGAAGGTTTGGACTATGGCTACACCTTC.

CDR3 residues: CASSRGLAGGGETQYF. CDR3 bases: TGTGCCAGCAGCCGTGGACTAGCGGGAGGGGGAGAGACCCAGTACTTC. This chain uses TRBV7-2 with TRBJ2-5; 15 nucleotides match TRBD2. The CDR3 is made up of 16 amino acids. The V and J ends lost 5 bases and 4 bases, in that order; junction bases with no gene match: 5. Germline CDR1 is SGHTA and CDR2 is FQGNSA.

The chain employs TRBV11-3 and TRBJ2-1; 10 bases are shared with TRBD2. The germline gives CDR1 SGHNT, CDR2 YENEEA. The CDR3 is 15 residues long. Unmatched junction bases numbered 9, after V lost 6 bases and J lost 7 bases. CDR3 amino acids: CASSPQLAGINEQFF. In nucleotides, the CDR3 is TGTGCCAGCAGTCCTCAACTAGCGGGGATAAATGAGCAGTTCTTC.

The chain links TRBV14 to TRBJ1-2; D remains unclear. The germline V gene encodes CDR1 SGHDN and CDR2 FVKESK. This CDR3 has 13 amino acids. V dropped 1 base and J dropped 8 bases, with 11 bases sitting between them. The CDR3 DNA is TGTGCCAGCAGCCAAGTTCCCGTTGGGGGCTACACCTTC. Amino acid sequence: CASSQVPVGGYTF.

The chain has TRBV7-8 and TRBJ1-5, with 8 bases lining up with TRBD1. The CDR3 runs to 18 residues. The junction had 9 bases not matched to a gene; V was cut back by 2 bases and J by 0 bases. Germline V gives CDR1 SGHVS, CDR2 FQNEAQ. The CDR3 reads CASSLKGPTGVSNQPQHF. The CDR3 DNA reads TGTGCCAGCAGCTTAAAGGGCCCGACAGGGGTTAGCAATCAGCCCCAGCATTTT.

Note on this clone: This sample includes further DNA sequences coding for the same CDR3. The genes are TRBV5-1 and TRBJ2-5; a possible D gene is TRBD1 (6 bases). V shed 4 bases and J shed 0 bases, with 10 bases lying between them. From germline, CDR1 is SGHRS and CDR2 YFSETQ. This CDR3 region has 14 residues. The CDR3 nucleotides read TGCGCCAGCAGCGGTGACAGGTACCAAGAGACCCAGTACTTC. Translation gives CASSGDRYQETQYF.

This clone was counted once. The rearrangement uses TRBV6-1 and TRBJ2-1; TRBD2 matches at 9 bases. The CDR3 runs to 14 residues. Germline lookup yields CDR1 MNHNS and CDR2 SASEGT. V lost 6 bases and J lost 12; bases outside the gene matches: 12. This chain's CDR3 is CASSGTSPPVGQFF. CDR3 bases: TGTGCCAGCAGCGGGACTAGCCCACCAGTAGGGCAGTTCTTC.

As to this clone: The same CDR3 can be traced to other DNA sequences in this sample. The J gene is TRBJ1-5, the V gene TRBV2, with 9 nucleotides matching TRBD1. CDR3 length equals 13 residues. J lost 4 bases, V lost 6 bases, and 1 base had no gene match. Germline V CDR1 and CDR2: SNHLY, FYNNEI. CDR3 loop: CASRGQGNQPQHF. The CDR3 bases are TGTGCCAGCAGGGGACAGGGAAATCAGCCCCAGCATTTT.

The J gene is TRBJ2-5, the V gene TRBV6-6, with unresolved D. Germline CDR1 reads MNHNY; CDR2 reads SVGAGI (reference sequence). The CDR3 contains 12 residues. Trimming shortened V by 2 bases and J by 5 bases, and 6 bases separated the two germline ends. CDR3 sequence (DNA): TGTGCCAGCAGTTACGGATATGAGACCCAGTACTTC. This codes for CASSYGYETQYF.

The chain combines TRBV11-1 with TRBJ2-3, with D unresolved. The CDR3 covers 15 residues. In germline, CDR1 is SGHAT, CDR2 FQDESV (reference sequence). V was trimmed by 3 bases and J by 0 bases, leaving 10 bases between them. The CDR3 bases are TGTGCCAGCAGCTTGGCCAGGATGAGCACAGATACGCAGTATTTT. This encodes CASSLARMSTDTQYF.

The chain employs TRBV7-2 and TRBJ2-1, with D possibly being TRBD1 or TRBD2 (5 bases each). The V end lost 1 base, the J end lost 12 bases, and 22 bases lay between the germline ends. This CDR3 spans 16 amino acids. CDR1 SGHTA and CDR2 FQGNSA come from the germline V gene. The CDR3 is CASSLGGDPSLVRQFF. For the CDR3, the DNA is TGTGCCAGCAGCTTAGGTGGGGACCCAAGTCTCGTTCGGCAGTTCTTC. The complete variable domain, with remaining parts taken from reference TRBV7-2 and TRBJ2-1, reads GAGVSQSPSNKVTEKGKDVELRCDPISGHTALYWYRQSLGQGLEFLIYFQGNSAPDKSGLPSDRFSAERTGGSVSTLTIQRTQQEDSAVYLCASSLGGDPSLVRQFFGPGTRLTVL.

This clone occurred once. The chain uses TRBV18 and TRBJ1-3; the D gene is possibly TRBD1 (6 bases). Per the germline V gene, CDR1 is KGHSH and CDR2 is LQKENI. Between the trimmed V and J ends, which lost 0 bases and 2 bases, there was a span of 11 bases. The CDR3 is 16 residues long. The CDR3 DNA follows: TGTGCCAGCTCACCACCGACGGGGGCAGCTGGAAACACCATATATTTT. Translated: CASSPPTGAAGNTIYF.

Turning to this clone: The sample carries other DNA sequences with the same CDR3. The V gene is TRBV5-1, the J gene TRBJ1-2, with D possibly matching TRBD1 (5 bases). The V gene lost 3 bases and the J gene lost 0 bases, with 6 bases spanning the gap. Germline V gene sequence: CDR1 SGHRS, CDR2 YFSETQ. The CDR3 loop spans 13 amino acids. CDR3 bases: TGCGCCAGCAGCTCGGGGGCTAACTATGGCTACACCTTC. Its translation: CASSSGANYGYTF.

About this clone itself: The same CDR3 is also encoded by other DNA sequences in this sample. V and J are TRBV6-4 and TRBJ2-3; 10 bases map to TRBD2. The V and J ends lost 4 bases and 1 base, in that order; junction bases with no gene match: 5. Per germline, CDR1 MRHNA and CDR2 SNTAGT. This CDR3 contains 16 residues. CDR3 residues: CASSVLAGAGTDTQYF. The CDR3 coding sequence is TGTGCCAGCAGTGTCCTAGCGGGGGCGGGCACAGATACGCAGTATTTT.

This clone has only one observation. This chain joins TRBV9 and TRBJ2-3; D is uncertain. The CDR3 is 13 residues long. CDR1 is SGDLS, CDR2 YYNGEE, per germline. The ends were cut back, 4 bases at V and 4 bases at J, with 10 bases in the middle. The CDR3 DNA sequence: TGTGCCAGCAGCACCCTATTTTCAGATACGCAGTATTTT. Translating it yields CASSTLFSDTQYF.